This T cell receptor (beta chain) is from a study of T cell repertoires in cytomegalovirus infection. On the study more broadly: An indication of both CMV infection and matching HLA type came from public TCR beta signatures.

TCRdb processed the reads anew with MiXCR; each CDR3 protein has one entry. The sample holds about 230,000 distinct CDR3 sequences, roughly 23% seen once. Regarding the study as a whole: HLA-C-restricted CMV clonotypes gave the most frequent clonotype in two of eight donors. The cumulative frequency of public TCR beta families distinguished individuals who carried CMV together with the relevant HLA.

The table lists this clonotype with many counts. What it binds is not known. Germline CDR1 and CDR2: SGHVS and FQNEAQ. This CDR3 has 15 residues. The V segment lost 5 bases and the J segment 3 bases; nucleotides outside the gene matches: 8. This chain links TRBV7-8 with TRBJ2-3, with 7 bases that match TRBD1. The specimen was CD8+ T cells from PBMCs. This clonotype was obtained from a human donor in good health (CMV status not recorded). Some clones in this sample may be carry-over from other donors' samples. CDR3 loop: CASSPWDRATDTQYF. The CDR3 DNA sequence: TGTGCCAGCAGCCCCTGGGACAGAGCGACAGATACGCAGTATTTT. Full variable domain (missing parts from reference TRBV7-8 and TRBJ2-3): GAGVSQSPRYKVAKRGQDVALRCDPISGHVSLFWYQQALGQGPEFLTYFQNEAQLDKSGLPSDRFFAERPEGSVSTLKIQRTQQEDSAVYLCASSPWDRATDTQYFGPGTRLTVL.